The T cell receptor beta chain under discussion was sequenced for a study of blood T cell repertoires in COVID-19. Generated by immunoSEQ multiplex PCR, the TCRdb table keeps only in-frame clones and is missing some. The data show 200,000 to 300,000 clones, with around 89% seen just once and 4.1% held by the top ten. Germline V gene lookup returns CDR1 KGHSH and CDR2 LQKENI. V gave up 7 bases and J gave up 2 bases, with 17 bases separating them. This CDR3 spans 15 amino acids. The sequence was collected from a woman aged 25 to 45 who had recovered from COVID-19. Sequenced material: PBMCs or T cells enriched from blood (not recorded which). The V and J genes are TRBV18 and TRBJ1-1, with TRBD1 as a possible D gene (6 bases). CDR3 bases: TGTGCCAGCTTTCCCGGGACAAACACCAACACTGAAGCTTTCTTT. Protein product: CASFPGTNTNTEAFF.